This TCR beta chain is from a study of shared clonotypes between healthy human individuals. Researchers ran the assay at a deep level. The method was immunoSEQ multiplex PCR; TCRdb's version includes in-frame clones alone and lacks a portion of them. Here the sample spans roughly 640,000 clones, around 97% being singletons. The germline gives CDR1 SGHRS, CDR2 YFSETQ. This CDR3 has 14 amino acids. V lost 0 bases and J 3 bases, leaving 10 bases between the germline ends. About this clone itself: The same CDR3 can be traced to other DNA sequences in this sample.

Sequencing was carried out using naive CD4+ T cells sorted from blood. Specified subset: CD45RA+ positively selected. The genes are TRBV5-1 and TRBJ2-7, with D perhaps TRBD1 or TRBD2 (5 bases each). The clonotype was recovered from a woman in her twenties or thirties in good health. This CDR3 reads CASSLGAGSYEQYF. The CDR3 DNA sequence: TGCGCCAGCAGCTTGGGGGCAGGGAGCTACGAGCAGTACTTC.